The T cell receptor (beta chain) described here comes from a study of cytomegalovirus exposure and HLA in healthy donors (dated by TCRdb to about 2017). Looking at the study overall: According to a later analysis, the roughly 130 validation repertoires were produced on the same platform as the 700 or so repertoires of the first cohort. The study combined high-throughput TCR immunosequencing, statistical association of individual TCRs with disease status, and machine learning to predict cytomegalovirus infection status. The aim of the study was to test whether cataloging public T cell receptors could identify signatures of past pathogen exposure. Besides the first cohort of under 700 subjects, a separate validation cohort made up of around 120 different subjects was used. The full study reports these points: The validation cohort had no HLA typing available for a later analysis, so co-occurrence within that cohort was assessed over all 130 or so repertoires. The study gave a list of 150 to 200 TCR beta chains associated with cytomegalovirus. In a later analysis, TCRs clustered in the first cohort were found to also tend to co-occur in the roughly 130 validation repertoires, with approximately 95% of cluster scores above 0. In both the original and validation cohorts, the classifier was reported to diagnose cytomegalovirus status with high specificity and sensitivity. Most TCR sequences were seen in very few donors, while some public TCRs were found in many individuals. According to the authors, the approach could potentially be generalized to other disease states and immunological phenotypes. In vitro tests confirmed that a few of the cytomegalovirus-associated TCR beta chains recognize cytomegalovirus antigens.

To note about this clone: Its antigen is currently not known. No per-base quality is available; no much larger clone lies one base away.

From the cysteine up to the phenylalanine, the CDR3 has a length of 12 residues. The entry retains the CDR3 DNA only, 36 bases that are in frame from base 1. V drops 4 bases and J drops 5 bases, leaving 8 bases in between. As encoded in the germline V gene, CDR1 is SGHVS while CDR2 is FQNEAQ. Separate from the approximately 670-subject first cohort, the validation cohort of about 110 subjects was the group to which the donors belonged. Libraries were constructed by the immunoSEQ multiplex PCR assay. On the authors' methods: A statistical classification framework was built for diagnosing cytomegalovirus status from the catalog of TCR beta chain sequences. Here the immuneACCESS table is served through TCRdb, limited to in-frame sequences with V and J called. Missing clones are a known gap in these copies; in checked studies unresolved V genes cover under half, and the rest lacks a known reason. V and J calls plus clone size are reproduced from that table; the DNA served to infer D and trimming. The sample table shows tens of thousands of clones, and 85% are seen once. The top ten clonotypes cover about 3% of the sample.

This clonotype originated in a man younger than 45 in good health and CMV-seronegative. Sequencing input: PBMCs. The chain is made from TRBV7-8 and TRBJ2-5; possibly the D gene is TRBD1, per 5 matching bases. The CDR3 is CASSSGSETQYF. The DNA sequence is as follows: TGTGCCAGCAGCTCAGGGTCGGAGACCCAGTACTTC.